This T cell receptor (beta chain) was observed in a study of response to subunit inactivated influenza vaccine. Study-level findings and limits: Authors suggested few new T cells are recruited by each seasonal influenza vaccination.

Each CDR3 protein gets one entry after TCRdb re-called the RT-PCR reads with MiXCR. The sample shows fewer than 650,000 distinct CDR3 sequences, 10% to 15% of them seen only once. There are 13 residues in the CDR3. About this clonotype: Its antigen is as yet unknown.

This specimen was PBMCs from blood, taken 45 days after vaccination. This sequence joins TRBV21-1 and TRBJ2-3. TRBV21-1 is a recognized pseudogene. The TCR comes from a man over 45 who received an inactivated influenza vaccine. For the CDR3, the DNA is TGTGCCAGCAGCGGGGTCAGCACAGATACGCAGTATTTT. Amino acids: CASSGVSTDTQYF.